This T cell receptor beta chain was obtained from a study of CD4+ T cells in melanoma. Overall study findings and caveats: A reported correlation linked neoantigen-specific CD4+ T cells to CD8+, macrophage and B cell function. Reportedly, melanoma neoantigen-specific CD4+ T cells showed varied differentiation states.

The table came from immunoSEQ multiplex PCR; TCRdb's copy has only in-frame clones and leaves some out. This table has 90,000 to 130,000 clones, about nine tenths appearing once. With respect to this clone: What it binds is unknown.

V was pared by 4 bases and J by 2 bases, with 7 bases of the junction left unmatched. The germline CDR1 and CDR2 sequences are SGHRS and YFSETQ. CDR3 length: 16 amino acids. This TCR was recovered from a human donor with melanoma. The specimen sequenced was peripheral blood. The chain couples TRBV5-1 to TRBJ2-2; 8 nucleotides match TRBD1. CDR3 sequence: CASSLGQGVNTGELFF. The CDR3 DNA is TGCGCCAGCAGCCTAGGACAGGGCGTTAACACCGGGGAGCTGTTTTTT.